The rows below give T cell receptor beta chains drawn from one sample of a study of blood T cells in healthy people across ages. Using its own MiXCR run on the 5' RACE reads, TCRdb lists one record per CDR3 protein. The sample carries 800,000 to 950,000 distinct CDR3 sequences, about 44% recorded once. The sequenced sample consisted of blood. Source of these receptors: a man aged 25 to 40 in good health. CDR3s include the opening cysteine and the closing phenylalanine or tryptophan. Fields, in order: clone size, V gene, D gene, J gene, CDR3 protein, CDR3 DNA. The D gene is left open where the match is weak. Some rows mark clone size as missing; the rest say once, few, many or name a class of expanded clone.

.	TRBV7-9	.	TRBJ2-5	CASSPIRGFEETQYF	TGTGCCAGCAGCCCTATCCGCGGATTTGAAGAGACCCAGTACTTC
.	TRBV7-9	.	TRBJ2-7	CASSLGQTAYEQYF	TGTGCCAGCAGCTTAGGACAGACGGCTTACGAGCAGTACTTC
.	TRBV7-2	TRBD1	TRBJ2-6	CASSLRWTGSGANVPTF	TGTGCCAGCAGCTTAAGGTGGACAGGGTCTGGGGCCAACGTCCCGACTTTC
.	TRBV12-3/TRBV12-4	.	TRBJ2-3	CASSLPYTDTQYF	TGTGCCAGCAGTTTGCCTTACACAGATACGCAGTATTTT
.	TRBV6-2/TRBV6-3	.	TRBJ2-6	CASSYNRAGANVLTF	TGTGCCAGCAGTTATAACAGGGCTGGGGCCAACGTCCTGACTTTC
.	TRBV15	TRBD1	TRBJ1-6	CATSGTGSSYNSPLHF	TGTGCCACCAGCGGGACAGGGAGCTCCTATAATTCACCCCTCCACTTT
few	TRBV28	.	TRBJ2-4	CASSLSPEGVLLAKNIQYF	TGTGCCAGCAGTTTATCCCCCGAGGGGGTTTTATTGGCCAAAAACATTCAGTACTTC
few	TRBV5-4	.	TRBJ2-1	CASSKDSASSYNEQFF	TGTGCCAGCAGCAAGGACAGCGCGAGCTCCTACAATGAGCAGTTCTTC
.	TRBV3-1	.	TRBJ1-1	CASSRGVAAFF	TGTGCCAGCAGCCGAGGAGTAGCAGCTTTCTTT
many	TRBV9	.	TRBJ2-1	CASSGGQLIYNEQFF	TGTGCCAGCAGCGGCGGACAGTTGATCTACAATGAGCAGTTCTTC
.	TRBV20-1	.	TRBJ2-5	CSAKRASLVGETQYF	TGCAGTGCTAAACGGGCAAGCCTGGTCGGAGAGACCCAGTACTTC
once	TRBV12-3/TRBV12-4	.	TRBJ2-1	CASCFGGNVNEQFF	TGTGCCAGCTGTTTTGGAGGGAATGTCAATGAGCAGTTCTTC
.	TRBV19	.	TRBJ1-1	CASRSPQGETEAFF	TGTGCCAGTAGAAGTCCACAGGGCGAGACTGAAGCTTTCTTT
few	TRBV5-1	.	TRBJ1-1	CASSSGLPRAEAFF	TGCGCCAGCAGCTCGGGGTTACCCAGGGCTGAAGCTTTCTTT
few	TRBV10-3	TRBD1	TRBJ1-4	CAIKGDSNEKLFF	TGTGCCATCAAGGGGGACAGTAATGAAAAACTGTTTTTT
.	TRBV10-3	.	TRBJ2-7	CAISETGSGTASSEQYF	TGTGCCATCAGTGAGACGGGGTCCGGTACGGCCTCCTCCGAGCAGTACTTC
once	TRBV18	.	TRBJ2-7	CASSPPAGGFSYEQYF	TGTGCCAGCTCACCGCCGGCAGGGGGGTTCTCCTACGAGCAGTACTTC
.	TRBV6-2/TRBV6-3	TRBD1	TRBJ2-3	CASSRRRTGTDTQYF	TGTGCCAGCAGTAGGAGACGGACAGGGACCGATACGCAGTATTTT
once	TRBV20-1	TRBD2	TRBJ2-3	CSAEGLAGGQADTQYF	TGCAGTGCCGAGGGACTAGCGGGGGGGCAGGCAGATACGCAGTATTTT
many	TRBV10-3	.	TRBJ2-7	CAISDPRTISYEQYF	TGTGCCATCAGTGACCCCCGCACAATTTCCTACGAGCAGTACTTC
few	TRBV10-3	TRBD1	TRBJ1-5	CAIRPTGEEQPQHF	TGTGCCATCAGACCGACAGGGGAAGAGCAGCCCCAGCATTTT
many	TRBV7-2	TRBD2	TRBJ2-1	CASSLVGGGTYNEQFF	TGTGCCAGCAGCTTAGTCGGCGGGGGGACCTACAATGAGCAGTTCTTC
few	TRBV10-3	TRBD1	TRBJ2-3	CAIQTGGSYSTDTQYF	TGTGCCATCCAGACAGGGGGCTCTTATAGCACAGATACGCAGTATTTT
.	TRBV9	TRBD2	TRBJ2-2	CASSSGLAGESLKSGELFF	TGTGCCAGCAGCTCGGGACTAGCGGGGGAAAGTCTAAAATCCGGGGAGCTGTTTTTT
.	TRBV3-1	.	TRBJ1-4	CASSPIGDEKLFF	TGTGCCAGCAGCCCAATAGGGGATGAAAAACTGTTTTTT
.	TRBV20-1	.	TRBJ2-3	CSASRSTDTRYF	TGCAGTGCTAGCCGAAGCACAGATACGCGGTATTTT
.	TRBV29-1	TRBD1	TRBJ2-2	CSTRRTTGGTGELFF	TGCAGCACAAGAAGGACGACAGGGGGAACCGGGGAGCTGTTTTTT
.	TRBV6-5	.	TRBJ2-7	CASSWDRGVPDEQYF	TGTGCCAGCAGTTGGGACCGAGGGGTCCCCGACGAGCAGTACTTC
few	TRBV7-9	.	TRBJ1-1	CTSSAGGMVSNTEAFF	TGTACCAGCAGCGCCGGGGGGATGGTATCGAACACTGAAGCTTTCTTT
.	TRBV3-1	TRBD1	TRBJ2-7	CASSQLGQDYEQYF	TGTGCCAGCAGCCAACTCGGACAGGACTACGAGCAGTACTTC
.	TRBV5-1	.	TRBJ1-1	CASRGSGGINTEAFF	TGCGCCAGCCGGGGGTCTGGGGGGATTAACACTGAAGCTTTCTTT
many	TRBV6-6	.	TRBJ2-7	CASKNLGSSSSYEQYF	TGTGCCAGCAAGAACCTGGGCAGCTCGAGCTCCTACGAGCAGTACTTC
few	TRBV20-1	.	TRBJ2-3	CSAREQMWGTDTQYF	TGCAGTGCTAGAGAACAAATGTGGGGCACAGATACGCAGTATTTT
few	TRBV27	TRBD2	TRBJ2-1	CASSRAGVTRDEQFF	TGTGCCAGCAGTCGAGCGGGGGTAACGAGGGATGAGCAGTTCTTC
few	TRBV20-1	TRBD1	TRBJ1-2	CSARRQGKDYGYTF	TGCAGTGCTCGGAGACAGGGCAAGGACTATGGCTACACCTTC
.	TRBV15	.	TRBJ2-3	CATSSPGTSDTQYF	TGTGCCACCAGCAGCCCCGGGACATCAGATACGCAGTATTTT
.	TRBV4-1	.	TRBJ2-7	CASTPSWGVNEQYF	TGCGCCAGCACCCCGAGCTGGGGCGTAAACGAGCAGTACTTC
few	TRBV20-1	.	TRBJ2-3	CSARVLQGRGTDTQYF	TGCAGTGCTAGAGTATTGCAGGGCCGTGGGACAGATACGCAGTATTTT
.	TRBV14	TRBD1	TRBJ2-3	CASSGRTGWDTDTQYF	TGTGCCAGCAGCGGACGGACAGGGTGGGACACAGATACGCAGTATTTT
.	TRBV4-1	.	TRBJ2-4	CASSQEGARNIQYF	TGCGCCAGCAGCCAAGAGGGAGCCCGGAACATTCAGTACTTC
.	TRBV5-1	.	TRBJ1-2	CASSLVAVNYGYTF	TGCGCCAGCAGCTTGGTAGCGGTCAACTATGGCTACACCTTC
.	TRBV7-9	.	TRBJ2-7	CASSLAPGRLYEQYF	TGTGCCAGCAGCTTGGCACCGGGACGCCTATACGAGCAGTACTTC
.	TRBV27	.	TRBJ1-2	CASSLSPRGLYGYTF	TGTGCCAGCAGTTTATCGCCGCGAGGGCTCTATGGCTACACCTTC
.	TRBV5-1	TRBD1	TRBJ2-7	CASSLGSQGASEQYF	TGCGCCAGCAGCTTGGGGTCCCAGGGGGCCTCCGAGCAGTACTTC
few	TRBV7-2	TRBD2	TRBJ2-1	CASSFNGGARDEQFF	TGTGCCAGCAGCTTTAACGGGGGGGCCAGGGATGAGCAGTTCTTC
.	TRBV27	TRBD1	TRBJ1-2	CASSPRTGTGYGYTF	TGTGCCAGCAGTCCCCGGACAGGGACGGGCTATGGCTACACCTTC
.	TRBV7-9	.	TRBJ1-6	CASSFYRDTDSPLHF	TGTGCCAGCAGTTTCTACCGGGACACGGATTCACCCCTCCACTTT
.	TRBV5-1	TRBD1	TRBJ2-3	CASSPDRGSDTQYF	TGCGCCAGCAGCCCGGACAGGGGATCGGATACGCAGTATTTT
many	TRBV6-5	.	TRBJ2-7	CASSYSLGAGSYEQYF	TGTGCCAGCAGTTACTCCCTTGGCGCAGGTAGCTACGAGCAGTACTTC
.	TRBV27	TRBD1	TRBJ1-2	CASRPDRAGGYTF	TGTGCCAGCAGACCGGACAGGGCCGGCGGCTACACCTTC
.	TRBV6-5	TRBD1	TRBJ2-7	CASSQARGQKVYEQYF	TGTGCCAGCAGCCAAGCTCGGGGACAGAAGGTCTACGAGCAGTACTTC
.	TRBV25-1	.	TRBJ1-3	CASSEGGGVGNTIYF	TGTGCCAGCAGTGAAGGTGGGGGGGTCGGAAACACCATATATTTT
.	TRBV4-2	TRBD1	TRBJ1-4	CASSQDPGTGRSEKLFF	TGTGCCAGCAGCCAAGATCCCGGGACAGGGAGGAGTGAAAAACTGTTTTTT
.	TRBV6-2/TRBV6-3	.	TRBJ2-6	CASGIDSGANVLTF	TGTGCCAGCGGCATAGACTCTGGGGCCAACGTCCTGACTTTC
.	TRBV2	.	TRBJ2-1	CASSEWGRAGEQFF	TGTGCCAGCAGTGAATGGGGCAGGGCGGGAGAGCAGTTCTTC
.	TRBV24-1	.	TRBJ2-5	CATSDLGSAGETQYF	TGTGCCACCAGTGATTTAGGTTCGGCAGGGGAGACCCAGTACTTC
few	TRBV20-1	.	TRBJ1-6	CSARDFPSPLHF	TGCAGTGCTAGAGACTTTCCTTCACCCCTCCACTTT
.	TRBV3-1	.	TRBJ2-1	CASSPRVASSSYNEQFF	TGTGCCAGCAGCCCCCGGGTGGCCTCAAGCTCCTACAATGAGCAGTTCTTC
once	TRBV20-1	.	TRBJ2-7	CSARPPEDEQYF	TGCAGTGCGCGGCCCCCTGAGGATGAGCAGTACTTC
.	TRBV10-3	.	TRBJ1-2	CAILDIGSGGYTF	TGTGCCATCCTGGACATAGGGAGTGGTGGCTACACCTTC